This entry lists 13 T cell receptor beta chains sequenced from one sample in a study of blood T cell repertoires in COVID-19. Data came from immunoSEQ multiplex PCR; TCRdb stores just in-frame clones and leaves some out. This sample has 150,000 to 200,000 clones, with approximately 84% found just once. The source material was peripheral blood. The origin of the receptors is a man aged 35 to 55 with acute or convalescent COVID-19.

This clone was seen only once. The rearrangement joins TRBV10-3 to TRBJ2-1; 7 positions agree with TRBD1. CDR3 length: 15 amino acids. The germline V gene encodes CDR1 ENHRY and CDR2 SYGVKD. J was trimmed by 5 bases and V by 5 bases; bases with no gene match: 9. The CDR3 sequence: CAISSQDRDDNEQFF. The CDR3 DNA reads as TGTGCCATCAGTTCTCAAGACAGGGATGACAATGAGCAGTTCTTC.

The J gene is TRBJ1-2, the V gene TRBV6-5, with 9 bases that match TRBD1. This CDR3 spans 14 amino acids. J gave up 7 bases and V 6 bases, and 9 bases lay outside the gene matches. Germline V gene sequence: CDR1 MNHEY, CDR2 SVGAGI. CDR3 in DNA: TGTGCCAGCAGCTCGGACAGGGGTAGGCCTGGCTACACCTTC. Residues: CASSSDRGRPGYTF.

V gene TRBV6-5 combines with J gene TRBJ2-7, with TRBD1 identical over 10 bases. The CDR3 has 14 amino acids. Germline CDR1 MNHEY, CDR2 SVGAGI. V shed 8 bases and J 4 bases; nucleotides not matched to a gene: 8. The CDR3 DNA follows: TGTGCCAGCGCCGGGACAGGGGTTCAATACGAGCAGTACTTC. Amino acid sequence: CASAGTGVQYEQYF.

The gene calls are TRBV4-1 and TRBJ1-5; TRBD1 agrees at 7 bases. Per germline, CDR1 MGHRA and CDR2 YSYEKL. Trimming removed 4 bases from V and 2 bases from J; junction bases left unmatched: 5. The CDR3 is made up of 15 amino acids. CDR3 in DNA: TGCGCCAGCAGCCCGGCCGGGACAGGCAATCAGCCCCAGCATTTT. Translated: CASSPAGTGNQPQHF.

The CDR3: CASSLDFLSPANIQYF. DNA for the CDR3: TGCGCCAGCAGCTTGGACTTCCTTAGCCCCGCAAACATTCAGTACTTC. This sequence joins TRBV5-1 and TRBJ2-4; unclear D gene. V lost 0 bases and J 6 bases, leaving 16 bases between the germline ends. CDR3 size: 16 residues. Germline V gene data show CDR1 as SGHRS and CDR2 as YFSETQ.

The gene calls are TRBV5-1 and TRBJ2-7, with 7 bases identical to TRBD1. The length of the CDR3 is 14 residues. The V gene's germline CDR1 is SGHRS and CDR2 YFSETQ. V was pared by 0 bases and J by 5 bases, with 5 bases of the junction left unmatched. CDR3 nucleotides: TGCGCCAGCAGCTTGGGGGACAGTTTCGACGAGCAGTACTTC. It specifies CASSLGDSFDEQYF. Full variable domain (outside the CDR3, taken from reference TRBV5-1 and TRBJ2-7): KAGVTQTPRYLIKTRGQQVTLSCSPISGHRSVSWYQQTPGQGLQFLFEYFSETQRNKGNFPGRFSGRQFSNSRSEMNVSTLELGDSALYLCASSLGDSFDEQYFGPGTRLTVT.

The V and J genes are TRBV6-5 and TRBJ1-2; 11 nucleotides line up with TRBD1. J was trimmed by 8 bases and V by 5 bases; bases with no gene match: 4. Germline V gives CDR1 MNHEY, CDR2 SVGAGI. The CDR3 spans 13 residues. CDR3 amino acids: CASSRTGGTGYTF. CDR3 in DNA: TGTGCCAGCAGTCGGACAGGGGGCACGGGCTACACCTTC.

This clone was found a few times. The genes are TRBV19 and TRBJ1-1; 9 bases line up with TRBD1. Germline CDR1 LNHDA, CDR2 SQIVND (reference sequence). CDR3 length equals 14 residues. The V gene end was trimmed by 5 bases and the J gene end by 6 bases; junction bases not matched to a gene: 7. The CDR3 sequence is CASSLGQGVPEAFF. The DNA for the CDR3 is TGTGCCAGTAGTCTGGGACAGGGTGTCCCTGAAGCTTTCTTT.

The chain is built from TRBV19 and TRBJ2-5; D perhaps matches TRBD2 (6 bases). Trimming removed 3 bases at V and 2 bases at J, with 13 bases between. CDR3 length equals 15 residues. Germline-derived CDR1 and CDR2 are LNHDA and SQIVND (reference sequence). The CDR3 DNA sequence: TGTGCCAGTAGTATGTCCCGGCGGGATCAAGAGACCCAGTACTTC. This gives the protein CASSMSRRDQETQYF.

V usage is TRBV6-6 and J usage is TRBJ2-1; no clear D. CDR1 is MNHNY, CDR2 SVGAGI, per germline (reference sequence). The ends were cut back, 2 bases at V and 7 bases at J, with 6 bases in the middle. The CDR3 sequence is 12 residues long. Written as DNA, the CDR3 is TGTGCCAGCAGTTACGTGCAGAATGAGCAGTTCTTC. It translates to CASSYVQNEQFF.

The chain recombines TRBV6-4 with TRBJ2-2; 7 bases map to TRBD2. The V gene's germline CDR1 is MRHNA and CDR2 SNTAGT. V shed 6 bases and J 8 bases; nucleotides not matched to a gene: 15. CDR3 length: 16 residues. The DNA of the CDR3 is TGTGCCAGCAGGCCGCCGACTAGCCGGGTAGGGGGGGAGCTGTTTTTT. This translates into CASRPPTSRVGGELFF.

The chain links TRBV28 to TRBJ2-3; 7 nucleotides align to TRBD2. There are 13 residues in the CDR3. Germline CDR1 and CDR2: MDHEN and SYDVKM. Losses at the gene ends were 7 bases for V and 3 bases for J; bases not matched to a gene: 4. CDR3 sequence (DNA): TGTGCCAGCAAGCTCGGGGGGACAGATACGCAGTATTTT. Translation gives CASKLGGTDTQYF.

The CDR3 sequence is CASSYRGLREQFF. The CDR3 DNA reads TGTGCCAGCAGCTACAGGGGGCTTCGTGAGCAGTTCTTC. This chain links TRBV9 with TRBJ2-1; TRBD1 matches 9 bases. The CDR3 extends over 13 amino acids. V lost 4 bases to trimming and J lost 9 bases; unmatched junction nucleotides: 5. CDR1 and CDR2 (germline): SGDLS, YYNGEE.